A selection of T cell receptor beta chains follows, all from one sample in a study of cytomegalovirus exposure and HLA in healthy donors. Assay: immunoSEQ multiplex PCR; the TCRdb copy retains only in-frame clones and omits some. The sample has around 150,000 clones; 76% are singletons. The specimen sequenced was PBMCs. The receptors were sampled from a man in his forties in good health and CMV-seronegative. The CDR3 runs from the conserved cysteine through the conserved F or W. Fields, in order: D gene, V gene, clone size, J gene, CDR3 DNA, CDR3 protein. A D gene is named only where the DNA matches it firmly. Part of the rows lack a size; the others show once, few, many or a class for expanded clones.

TRBD1	TRBV7-3	few	TRBJ2-1	TGTGCCAGCAGCTTAGCAGGGGGCCCTTACAATGAGCAGTTCTTC	CASSLAGGPYNEQFF
NA	TRBV10-3	NA	TRBJ1-2	TGTGCCATCAGGGAAGACAGCCGTAAGGGCTACACCTTC	CAIREDSRKGYTF
TRBD1	TRBV9	NA	TRBJ2-6	TGTGCCAGCAGCGTCGGGACAGGGGGCATCTCCTACTCTGGGGCCAACGGCCTGACTTTC	CASSVGTGGISYSGANGLTF
TRBD1	TRBV11-3	NA	TRBJ2-1	TGTGCCAGCAGCTTAGCCGGGACAGGGGTAGCGAGGCAGTTCTTC	CASSLAGTGVARQFF
NA	TRBV7-9	NA	TRBJ1-2	TGTGCCAGCAGCGAGCGGGGTCCCGGCTCCCCTATCTATGGCTACACCTTC	CASSERGPGSPIYGYTF
TRBD2	TRBV5-8	once	TRBJ2-5	TGTGCCAGCAGCGTCTTGCGAGCGGGGTCACAAGAGACCCAGTACTTC	CASSVLRAGSQETQYF
TRBD2	TRBV6-4	NA	TRBJ2-1	TGTGCCAGCAGTGACAGGACTAGCGGGAGGCCTTTAAACAATGAGCAGTTCTTC	CASSDRTSGRPLNNEQFF
TRBD1	TRBV5-1	few	TRBJ1-5	TGCGCCAGCAGCTCACACGTGGGACAGGGCCCCCAGCATTTT	CASSSHVGQGPQHF
TRBD1	TRBV5-1	NA	TRBJ2-5	TGCGCCAGCAGCTCTTCCGGGACAGACCAAGAGACCCAGTACTTC	CASSSSGTDQETQYF
NA	TRBV2	NA	TRBJ2-5	TGTGCCAGCAGGGGGGCCGGGGAGACCCAGTACTTC	CASRGAGETQYF